This record concerns one T cell receptor (beta chain) sequence. Its matching antigen is unknown. CDR1 MDHEN and CDR2 SYDVKM come from the germline V gene. V was trimmed by 3 bases and J by 3 bases, leaving 14 bases between them. The CDR3 is 15 residues long. The entry originates in a study of PD-1 blockade in classical Hodgkin lymphoma. The repertoire was sequenced with immunoSEQ multiplex PCR; TCRdb's copy has only in-frame clones and lacks some. The data contain about 21,000 clones, over 65% of them singletons. Study-wide findings and caveats: The study found complete responders had baseline diversity similar to newly diagnosed patients. By C4D1, diversity of CD4+ TCRs had risen significantly, whereas that of CD8+ TCRs had not. Relative to healthy donors, newly diagnosed patients reportedly had lower baseline TCR diversity, which was reported as lower still in relapsed/refractory patients. Repertoire differences lack defined causes, possibly disease activity or prior therapy.

Time point here: cycle 4 day 1 (C4D1), after six to seven weeks of nivolumab. Every patient relapsed after autologous stem cell transplantation, and brentuximab vedotin exposure varied. This chain uses TRBV28 with TRBJ1-1; D unclear. The receptor comes from a human donor with classical Hodgkin lymphoma. Specimen: peripheral blood mononuclear cells (PBMCs), collected before the fourth cycle of nivolumab. CDR3 DNA sequence: TGTGCCAGCAGTTTTAGGGCCCCCCGGGACACTGAAGCTTTCTTT. As protein: CASSFRAPRDTEAFF.